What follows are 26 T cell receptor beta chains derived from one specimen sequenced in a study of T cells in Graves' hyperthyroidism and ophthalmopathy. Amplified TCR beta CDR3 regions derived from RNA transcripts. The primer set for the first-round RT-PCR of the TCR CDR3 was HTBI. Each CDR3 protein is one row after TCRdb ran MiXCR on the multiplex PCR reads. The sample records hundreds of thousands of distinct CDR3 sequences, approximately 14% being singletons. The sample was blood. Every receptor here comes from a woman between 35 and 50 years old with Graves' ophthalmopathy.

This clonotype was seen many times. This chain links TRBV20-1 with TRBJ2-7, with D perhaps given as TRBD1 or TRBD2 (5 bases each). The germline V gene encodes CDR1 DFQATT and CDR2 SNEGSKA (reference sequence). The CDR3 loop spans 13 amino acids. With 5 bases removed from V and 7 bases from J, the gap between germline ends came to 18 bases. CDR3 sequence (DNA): TGCAGTGCTTCCAACGTAGGAGAGGGGGAGCAGTACTTC. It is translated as CSASNVGEGEQYF.

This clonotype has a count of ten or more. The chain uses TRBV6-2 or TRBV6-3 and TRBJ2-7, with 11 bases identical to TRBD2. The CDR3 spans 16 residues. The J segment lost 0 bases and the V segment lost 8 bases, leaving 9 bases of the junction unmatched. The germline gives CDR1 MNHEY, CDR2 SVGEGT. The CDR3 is CASRGLAAFVSYEQYF. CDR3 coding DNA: TGTGCCAGCCGGGGACTAGCGGCCTTCGTCTCCTACGAGCAGTACTTC.

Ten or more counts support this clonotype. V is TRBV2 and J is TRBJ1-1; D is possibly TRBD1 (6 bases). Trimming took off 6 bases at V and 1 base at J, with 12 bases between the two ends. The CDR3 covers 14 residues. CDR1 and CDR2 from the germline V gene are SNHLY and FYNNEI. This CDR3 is CASRTGTQNTEAFF. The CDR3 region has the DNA TGTGCCAGCAGGACGGGGACACAGAACACTGAAGCTTTCTTT.

CDR3 nucleotide sequence: TGTGCCAGCAGTTTAGGAGCGGGTTCGAACACCGGGGAGCTGTTTTTT. This sequence encodes CASSLGAGSNTGELFF. The chain links TRBV6-5 to TRBJ2-2, with a possible D match to TRBD2 (6 bases). V lost 4 bases to trimming and J lost 0 bases, with 12 bases between them. CDR1 and CDR2 from the germline V gene are MNHEY and SVGAGI. The CDR3 length is 16 residues.

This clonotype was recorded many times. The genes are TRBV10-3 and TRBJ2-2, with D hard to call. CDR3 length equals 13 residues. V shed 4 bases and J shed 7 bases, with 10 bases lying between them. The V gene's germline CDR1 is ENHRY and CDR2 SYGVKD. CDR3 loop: CAISALGGGELFF. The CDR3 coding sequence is TGTGCCATCAGTGCGTTGGGCGGCGGGGAGCTGTTTTTT.

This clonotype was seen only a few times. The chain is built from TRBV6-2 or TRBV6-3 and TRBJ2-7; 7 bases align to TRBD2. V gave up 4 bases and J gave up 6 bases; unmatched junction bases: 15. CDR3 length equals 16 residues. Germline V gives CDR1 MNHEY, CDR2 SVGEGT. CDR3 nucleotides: TGTGCCAGCAGTTCCCCAAGCGGGAATCGAGGAGGCGAGCAGTACTTC. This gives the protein CASSSPSGNRGGEQYF.

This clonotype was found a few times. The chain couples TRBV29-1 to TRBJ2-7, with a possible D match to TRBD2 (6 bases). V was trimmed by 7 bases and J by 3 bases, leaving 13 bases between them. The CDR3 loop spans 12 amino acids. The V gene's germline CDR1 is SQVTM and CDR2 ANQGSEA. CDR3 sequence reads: CSAGGTIYEQYF. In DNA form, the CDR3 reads TGCAGCGCCGGAGGGACCATCTACGAGCAGTACTTC.

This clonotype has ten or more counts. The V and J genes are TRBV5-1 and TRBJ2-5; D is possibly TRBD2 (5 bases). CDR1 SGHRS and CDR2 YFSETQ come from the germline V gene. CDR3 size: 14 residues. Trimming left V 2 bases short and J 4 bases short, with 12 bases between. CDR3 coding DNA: TGCGCCAGCAGCTTCAGCGGAAGTGTAGAGACCCAGTACTTC. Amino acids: CASSFSGSVETQYF.

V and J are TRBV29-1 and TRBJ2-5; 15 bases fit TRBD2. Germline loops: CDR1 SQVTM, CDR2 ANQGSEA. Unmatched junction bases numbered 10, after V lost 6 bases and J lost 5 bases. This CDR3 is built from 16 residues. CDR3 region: CSVMPGLAGGKETQYF. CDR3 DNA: TGCAGCGTAATGCCGGGACTAGCGGGAGGAAAGGAGACCCAGTACTTC.

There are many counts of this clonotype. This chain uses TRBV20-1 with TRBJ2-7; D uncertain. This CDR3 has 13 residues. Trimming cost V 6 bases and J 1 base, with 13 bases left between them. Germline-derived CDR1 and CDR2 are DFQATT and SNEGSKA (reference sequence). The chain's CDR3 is CSAIRRPSYEQYF. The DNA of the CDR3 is TGCAGTGCAATAAGGCGACCTTCCTACGAGCAGTACTTC.

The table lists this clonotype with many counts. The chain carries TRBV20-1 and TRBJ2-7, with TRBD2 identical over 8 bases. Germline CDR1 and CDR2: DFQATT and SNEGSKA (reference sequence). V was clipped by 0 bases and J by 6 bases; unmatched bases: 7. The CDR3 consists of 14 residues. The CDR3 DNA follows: TGCAGTGCTAGAGACGGCGGGAGGTCCGGCGAGCAGTACTTC. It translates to CSARDGGRSGEQYF.

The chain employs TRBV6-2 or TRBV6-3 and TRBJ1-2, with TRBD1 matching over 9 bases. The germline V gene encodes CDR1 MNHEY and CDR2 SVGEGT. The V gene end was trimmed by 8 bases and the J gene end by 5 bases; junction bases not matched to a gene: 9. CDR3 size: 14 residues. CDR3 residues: CASFGQGRFYGYTF. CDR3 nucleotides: TGTGCCAGCTTCGGACAGGGGAGATTTTATGGCTACACCTTC.

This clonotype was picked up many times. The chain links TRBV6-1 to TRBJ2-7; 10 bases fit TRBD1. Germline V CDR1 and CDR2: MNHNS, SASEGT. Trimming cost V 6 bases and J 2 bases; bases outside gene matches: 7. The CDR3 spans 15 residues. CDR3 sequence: CASRDGQGGTYEQYF. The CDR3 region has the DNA TGTGCCAGCAGGGATGGACAGGGGGGGACCTACGAGCAGTACTTC.

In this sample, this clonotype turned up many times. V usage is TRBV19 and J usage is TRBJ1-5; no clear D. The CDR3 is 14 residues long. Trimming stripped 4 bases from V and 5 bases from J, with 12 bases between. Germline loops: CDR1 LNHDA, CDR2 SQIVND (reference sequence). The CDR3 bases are TGTGCCAGTAGTAGCCGCTCGAGGGATCAGCCCCAGCATTTT. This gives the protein CASSSRSRDQPQHF.

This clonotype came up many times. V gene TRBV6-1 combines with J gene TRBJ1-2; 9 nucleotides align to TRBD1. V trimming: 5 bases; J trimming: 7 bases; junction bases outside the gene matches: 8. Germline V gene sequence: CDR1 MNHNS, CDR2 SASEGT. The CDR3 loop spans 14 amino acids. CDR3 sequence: CASSTTGGGGGYTF. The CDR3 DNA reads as TGTGCCAGCAGTACAACAGGGGGCGGGGGTGGCTACACCTTC.

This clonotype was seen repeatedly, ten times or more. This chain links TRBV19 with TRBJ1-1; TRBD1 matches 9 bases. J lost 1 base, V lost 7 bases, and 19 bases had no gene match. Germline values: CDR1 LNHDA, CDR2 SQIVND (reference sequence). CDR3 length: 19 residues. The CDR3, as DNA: TGTGCCAGTACTAAAATACCCGGACAGGGGCGATTAGGGAACACTGAAGCTTTCTTT. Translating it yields CASTKIPGQGRLGNTEAFF.

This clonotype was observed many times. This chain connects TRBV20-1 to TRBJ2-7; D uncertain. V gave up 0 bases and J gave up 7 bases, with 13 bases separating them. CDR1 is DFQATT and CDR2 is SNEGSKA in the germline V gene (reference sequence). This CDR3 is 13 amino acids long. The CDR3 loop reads CSARDLPLLEQYF. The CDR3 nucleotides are TGCAGTGCTAGAGATTTGCCTCTGTTGGAGCAGTACTTC.

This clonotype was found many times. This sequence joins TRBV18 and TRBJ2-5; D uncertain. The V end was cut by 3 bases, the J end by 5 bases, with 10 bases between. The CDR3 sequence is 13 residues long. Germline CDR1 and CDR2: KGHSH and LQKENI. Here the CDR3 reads CASSPPVLETQYF. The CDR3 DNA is TGTGCCAGCTCACCCCCCGTTCTTGAGACCCAGTACTTC.

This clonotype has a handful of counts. The CDR3 loop reads CASSLSIEGYEQYF. As DNA, the CDR3 is TGTGCCAGCAGTTTATCGATAGAAGGCTACGAGCAGTACTTC. The chain combines TRBV27 with TRBJ2-7; D remains ambiguous. This CDR3 has 14 amino acids. Per the germline V gene, CDR1 is MNHEY and CDR2 is SMNVEV (reference sequence). Trimming took off 0 bases at V and 3 bases at J, with 9 bases between the two ends.

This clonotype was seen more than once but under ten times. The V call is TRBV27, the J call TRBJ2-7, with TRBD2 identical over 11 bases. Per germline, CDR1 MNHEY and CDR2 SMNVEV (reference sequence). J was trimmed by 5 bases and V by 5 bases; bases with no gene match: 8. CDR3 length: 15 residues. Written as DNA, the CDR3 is TGTGCCAGCAGTGACCGACTAGCGGGAAGGAACGAGCAGTACTTC. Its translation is CASSDRLAGRNEQYF.

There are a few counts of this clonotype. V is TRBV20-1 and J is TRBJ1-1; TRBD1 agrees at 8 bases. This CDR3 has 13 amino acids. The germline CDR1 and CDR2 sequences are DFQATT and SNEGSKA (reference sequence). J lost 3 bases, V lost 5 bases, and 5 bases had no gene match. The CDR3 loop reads CSAGQGRDTEAFF. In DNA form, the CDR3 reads TGCAGTGCTGGACAGGGTCGGGACACTGAAGCTTTCTTT.

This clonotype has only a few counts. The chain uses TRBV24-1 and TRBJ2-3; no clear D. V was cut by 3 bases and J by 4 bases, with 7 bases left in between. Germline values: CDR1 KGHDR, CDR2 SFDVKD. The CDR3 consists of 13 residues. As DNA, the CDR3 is TGTGCCACCAGTGATCCCGGAGCAGATACGCAGTATTTT. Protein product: CATSDPGADTQYF.

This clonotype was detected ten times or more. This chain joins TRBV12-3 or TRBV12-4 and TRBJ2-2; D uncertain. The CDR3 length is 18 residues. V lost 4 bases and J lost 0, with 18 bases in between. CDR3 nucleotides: TGTGCCAGCAGTTCACTGACGATAGGGCCATCGAACACCGGGGAGCTGTTTTTT. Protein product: CASSSLTIGPSNTGELFF.

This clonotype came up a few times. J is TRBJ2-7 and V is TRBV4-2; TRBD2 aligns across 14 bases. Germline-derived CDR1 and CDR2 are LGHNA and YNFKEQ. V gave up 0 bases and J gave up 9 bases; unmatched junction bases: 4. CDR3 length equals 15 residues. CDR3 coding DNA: TGTGCCAGCAGCCAAGATGGGACTAGCGGGAGACGGCAGTACTTC. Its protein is CASSQDGTSGRRQYF.

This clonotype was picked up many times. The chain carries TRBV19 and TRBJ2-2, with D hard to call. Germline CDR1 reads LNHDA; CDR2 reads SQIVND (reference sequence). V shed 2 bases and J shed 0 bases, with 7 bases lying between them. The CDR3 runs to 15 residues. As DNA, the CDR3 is TGTGCCAGTAGTATACTAGAGTCGAACACCGGGGAGCTGTTTTTT. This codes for CASSILESNTGELFF.

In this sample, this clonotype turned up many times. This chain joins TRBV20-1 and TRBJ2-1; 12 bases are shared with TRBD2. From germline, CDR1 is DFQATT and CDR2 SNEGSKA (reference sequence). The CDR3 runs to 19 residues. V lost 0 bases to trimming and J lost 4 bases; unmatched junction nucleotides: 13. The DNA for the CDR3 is TGCAGTGCTAGAGATGAGGCTAGCGGGAGGGTCCTTGGGTACAATGAGCAGTTCTTC. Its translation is CSARDEASGRVLGYNEQFF.